This paragraph reports one TCR beta chain. These data originate in a study of blood T cell repertoires in COVID-19. Study in general: PBMCs, B-cell-depleted T cells, or T cells were the source of the cDNA or gDNA that made up the material.

Trimming cost V 0 bases and J 1 base, with 8 bases left between them. The germline gives CDR1 MNHEY, CDR2 SVGEGT. The CDR3 runs to 15 residues. Clones were sequenced by immunoSEQ multiplex PCR, and TCRdb holds only the in-frame ones, with some missing. Of 220,000 or so clones in the sample, roughly 90% were seen once. Participants came from 20 to 25 US areas, aged roughly 18 to 95 years. Cohort allocation depended upon clinical history that participants reported. The study recruited exposed participants who had met a COVID-19 case within 2 weeks before entry. What was sequenced was PBMCs or T cells enriched from blood (not recorded which). The TCR originated in a man aged 30-40 years who had been exposed to COVID-19. This chain links TRBV6-2 or TRBV6-3 with TRBJ2-3, with D perhaps matching TRBD1 (5 bases). The CDR3 protein is CASSYSDTGTDTQYF. DNA of the CDR3: TGTGCCAGCAGTTACTCGGACACTGGCACAGATACGCAGTATTTT.